This T cell receptor (beta chain) emerged from a study of T-cell reconstitution after alpha-beta-depleted transplantation in children. Overall study results and limits: T-cell counts and diversity at one year following transplant were attributed mainly to newly produced T cells. High day-60 TCRbeta diversity in some patients came from surviving recipient T cells and thymic progenitors. Alpha-beta T cells about two months after transplant reportedly derived from several hundred expanded graft clones.

Preparation of the TCRbeta library was carried out with unique molecular identifiers. TCRdb recomputed calls from the PCR reads with MiXCR, one row per CDR3 protein. The profile shows around 800,000 distinct CDR3 sequences, 15% to 20% of them singletons. With respect to this clonotype: Its antigen remains unidentified.

The sequence was collected from a male patient younger than 18 who had a stem cell transplant for acute lymphoblastic leukemia, so the T cells may come from the graft donor. This specimen was PBMCs, mostly from graft donor cells, taken 360 days after TCRalphabeta/CD19-depleted stem cell transplant.

The CDR3 protein is CASSFDTSGRTDTQYF. The CDR3 nucleotides are TGCGCCAGCAGCTTTGATACGTCAGGCCGCACAGATACGCAGTATTTT. The rearrangement joins TRBV5-1 to TRBJ2-3; D is ambiguous. Trimming shortened V by 2 bases and J by 1 base, and 14 bases separated the two germline ends. Germline V gene data show CDR1 as SGHRS and CDR2 as YFSETQ. This CDR3 contains 16 residues.